This TCR beta chain was documented in a study of cytomegalovirus exposure and HLA in healthy donors. Study-level points and caveats: When a later analysis compared HLA-associated TCR beta chains with equally common others, the HLA-associated chains turned out to be more clonally expanded and to have lower generation probabilities. Later analysis identified 16,951 TCR beta sequences associated with HLA alleles, using a false discovery rate threshold of 0.05.

Use of 60 Vbeta and 13 Jbeta primers characterized the PCR. Using immunoSEQ multiplex PCR, the repertoire was profiled, and TCRdb retains in-frame clones only, with some absent. Among more than 95,000 clones listed, 15% were seen once. This clone was observed a few times. Antigen: not known. The CDR3 runs to 15 residues. With 0 bases clipped from V and 4 bases from J, the junction kept 1 base outside the gene matches. CDR1 and CDR2 (germline): SGDLS, YYNGEE. This chain uses TRBV9 with TRBJ2-1, with TRBD2 identical over 10 bases. The specimen sequenced was PBMCs. This sequence was found in a female donor in good health and CMV-seronegative. As DNA, the CDR3 is TGTGCCAGCAGCGTAGTAGCGGGGGGTTACAATGAGCAGTTCTTC. It codes for CASSVVAGGYNEQFF.